This TCR beta chain emerged from a study of shared clonotypes between healthy human individuals. Study results and limitations: Sequencing depth was predicted to influence how clonotypes are shared among donors.

Per the germline V gene, CDR1 is GTSNPN and CDR2 is SVGIG (reference sequence). Trimming at V came to 3 bases and at J to 7 bases, leaving 8 bases not matched to a gene. There are 15 residues in the CDR3. Turning to this clone: Its antigen is not known.

Recent acute infections and vaccinations were absent in the healthy HIV-negative adult donors. Adults of Caucasian background living in Nashville, Tennessee made up all donors. Repertoires were generated with immunoSEQ multiplex PCR, while TCRdb's copy carries only in-frame clones and drops some. The table includes about 470,000 clones, roughly 80% detected once. The sample consisted of PBMCs. The TCR was taken from a woman between 40 and 50 years old in good health. Some clones in this sample may be carry-over from other donors' samples. The rearrangement links TRBV30 to TRBJ2-7; TRBD2 aligns across 14 bases. CDR3 protein: CAWSAGLAGVYEQYF. In DNA form, the CDR3 reads TGTGCCTGGAGCGCGGGACTAGCGGGAGTGTATGAGCAGTACTTC. Looking up the rest from reference TRBV30 and TRBJ2-7 gives the full variable domain: SQTIHQWPATLVQPVGSPLSLECTVEGTSNPNLYWYRQAAGRGLQLLFYSVGIGQISSEVPQNLSASRPQDRQFILSSKKLLLSDSGFYLCAWSAGLAGVYEQYFGPGTRLTVT.